This T cell receptor beta chain was recorded in a study of CD8 T cells in Susac syndrome (dated 2019 in TCRdb). Broadly, across the study: The study used repertoire sequencing to test whether antigen drove CD8+ T cell activation and differentiation in Susac syndrome. Clonality of the CD8+ T cell repertoire was compared between more than 10 healthy donors, approximately 14 Susac syndrome patients and some 15 multiple sclerosis patients.

High-throughput TCR beta sequencing profiled peripheral blood CD8+ and CD4+ T cells from healthy donors, Susac syndrome patients and multiple sclerosis patients. Treatment-naive patients with stable or active relapsing-remitting disease fulfilling revised McDonald criteria were used as multiple sclerosis controls. Bulk CD8+ and CD4+ T cells were purified by magnetic negative isolation, while CD8+ TEMRA cells were enriched using FACS. Blood was collected in EDTA tubes and processed within 24 hours, with PBMCs isolated through density gradient centrifugation. PBMCs intended for TCR sequencing were cryopreserved in liquid nitrogen and were subsequently thawed in a 37 degrees C water bath. A purity of at least 90% was achieved for sorted or isolated CD4+, CD8+ and CD8+ TEMRA cells. The CDR3 sequence holds 15 residues, the cysteine and phenylalanine included. The sequence is cut down to CDR3 DNA, 45 bases in frame from base 1. Based on the germline V gene, the CDR1 and CDR2 sequences are MNHEY and SVGAGI. V was cut back by 6 bases and J by 4 bases, leaving a gap of 19 bases between them.

As for this clonotype: Its antigen is currently not known. No qualities accompany the bases; no much larger clone lies one base away.

The paper as a whole reports these results and caveats: The TCR sequencing and HLA analysis was acknowledged to have included a relatively small number of individuals.

RNA was extracted using the RNeasy kit, and about 0.45 to 1 ug of the RNA was reverse transcribed with random hexamers. The immunoSEQ multiplex PCR assay, covering 54 Vbeta and 13 Jbeta segments, was used to amplify TCR beta CDR3 regions. To correct PCR amplification bias, a synthetic template baseline was used for both primer optimization and computational correction. The authors' pipeline ran thus. Reads were annotated to V, D and J genes per IMGT and analyzed with immunoSEQ Analyzer, keeping only productive sequences. Clonality was calculated as one minus the Shannon entropy normalized by log2 of the number of productive unique sequences. Public and private clones were assessed among the 100 most prevalent clones of each patient and control. Susac-specific clones were defined as absent from healthy and MS cohorts, about 1,000 published viral clones and other ImmuneACCESS disease sequences. TCRdb trimmed public reads at Q25 via fastp, called clones via MiXCR and kept in-frame beta chains. Merged by CDR3 protein, the rows form single entries marked with the most common genes and DNA. V and J calls and clone size were set by TCRdb, not the authors. Counted in this sample were some 300,000 distinct CDR3 sequences; 89% of them appeared once. The ten largest clonotypes hold around 0.2% of the sample.

The sequenced material came from CD8+ T cells from PBMCs. The receptor was derived from a human donor with multiple sclerosis. Rearrangement joined TRBV6-5 to TRBJ2-7, with a weak D call of TRBD1 (7 bases match). The DNA sequence reads TGTGCCAGCAGCAGACGACAGGGAGGTGGGTACGAGCAGTACTTC. It translates as CASSRRQGGGYEQYF.